The source of this T cell receptor (beta chain) is a study of T cell responses to AZD1222 COVID-19 vaccine. For the study at large: Both about-4-week and about-12-week second-dose recipients were combined. Whole-study results and caveats: The CD4 TCRs associated with vaccination extended across spike and predominated at 160-218 and 743-854. A rise in Spike-specific TCR breadth and depth followed two AZD1222 doses.

A note on this clone: Its antigen remains unidentified.

Method: immunoSEQ multiplex PCR; TCRdb's copy keeps in-frame clones and lacks some. This table holds about 96,000 clones, roughly 90% found once. The specimen was peripheral blood, collected on day 0 of AZD1222 vaccination. This TCR was sampled from an adult in good health.

CDR3 DNA sequence: TGTGCCAGCAGACGGACAGGGCGCCACGAGCAGTACTTC. Translating it yields CASRRTGRHEQYF. The J gene is TRBJ2-7, the V gene TRBV27; TRBD1 matches 8 bases. Germline V lookup: CDR1 MNHEY, CDR2 SMNVEV (reference sequence). The CDR3 has 13 residues. Losses at the gene ends were 6 bases for V and 5 bases for J; bases not matched to a gene: 6.